The 31 T cell receptor beta chains presented below share a single source sample, sequenced in a study of tumor-infiltrating lymphocytes in primary liver carcinoma. TCR beta cDNA was made from 400 to 600 ng total RNA with a constant-region primer. Library construction for TCR beta comprised three nested multiplex PCR rounds performed with slightly modified ARM-PCR. TRBV1-TRBV30 forward primers paired with a C-beta reverse primer drove the first two PCR rounds, roughly 10 cycles each. MiXCR, run by TCRdb on the multiplex PCR reads, gives a single entry per CDR3 protein. The sample records roughly 30,000 distinct CDR3 sequences, 76% being singletons. Total RNA and DNA came together from around 18-30 mg of bulk tissue without cell sorting. Sequencing was performed on liver tumor tissue from sampling region 5. Subset reported: tumor region T5, tumor centre. The origin of the receptors is a man aged 40-55 years with primary liver carcinoma and hepatitis B virus infection.

Of note for this clonotype: A read error is likely, as this CDR3 ends without the conserved phenylalanine or tryptophan. The CDR3 DNA is TGCAGTGCTAGAGCGGGGGACAGGCAGTTCCTC. It codes for CSARAGDRQFL. The chain recombines TRBV20-1 with TRBJ2-1, with TRBD1 as a possible D gene (7 bases). V gave up 1 base and J gave up 12 bases, with 10 bases separating them. Per germline, CDR1 DFQATT and CDR2 SNEGSKA (reference sequence). There are 11 residues in the CDR3.

On this clonotype itself: Mismatch with germline at one junction end may stem from a read error. The chain combines TRBV4-2 with TRBJ1-6; tentative D call: TRBD1 (5 bases). CDR3 size: 15 residues. Germline CDR1 is LGHNA and CDR2 is YNFKEQ. CDR3 DNA sequence: TGTGCCATAAGCCAAGACCTGGAGGGGACTTCACCCCTCCTCTTT. It is translated as CAISQDLEGTSPLLF.

A word on this clonotype: The junction does not match germline at one end; this may be a read error. The CDR3 is CASILELLAAMDEQFF. CDR3 nucleotides: TGTGCCAGCATCTTAGAGCTCCTAGCGGCAATGGATGAGCAGTTCTTC. The V and J genes are TRBV11-2 and TRBJ2-1; the match to TRBD2 covers 7 bases. Germline CDR1 and CDR2: SGHAT and FQNNGV. This CDR3 spans 16 amino acids.

Concerning this clonotype itself: One end of the junction is discordant with germline, which a read error may explain. V usage is TRBV6-2 or TRBV6-3 and J usage is TRBJ2-7, with D perhaps matching TRBD1 (6 bases). This CDR3 region has 12 residues. Germline V gene sequence: CDR1 MNHEY, CDR2 SVGEGT. CDR3 amino acids: CASRQGPYDQHF. The CDR3 nucleotides read TGTGCCAGCAGACAGGGTCCATACGATCAGCACTTC.

In regard to this clonotype: The CDR3 does not close with the conserved phenylalanine or tryptophan, likely indicating a read error. The DNA is omitted, as the CDR3 cannot be located on it reliably, and the CDR3 follows TCRdb's listing. J is TRBJ1-1 and V is TRBV6-5. The length of the CDR3 is 14 amino acids, counting both ends. Per the germline V gene, CDR1 is MNHEY and CDR2 is SVGAGI. The CDR3 reads CASNPTRIYTEALY.

V gene TRBV11-3 combines with J gene TRBJ2-3; D is unclear. The CDR3 covers 15 residues. The germline gives CDR1 SGHNT, CDR2 YENEEA. In DNA, the CDR3 is TGTACCAACAGCTTAGATTCCGGGCGCACAGATACGCAGTATTTT. Translation: CTNSLDSGRTDTQYF.

Turning to this clonotype: Lacking the conserved final phenylalanine or tryptophan, this CDR3 likely reflects a read error. V and J are TRBV5-1 and TRBJ1-6, with 7 nucleotides matching TRBD1. Looked up from germline, CDR1 is SGHRS and CDR2 is YFSETQ. The V gene end was trimmed by 7 bases and the J gene end by 15 bases; junction bases not matched to a gene: 16. The CDR3 extends over 14 amino acids. CDR3 in DNA: TGCGCCAGCGGGGCGGGACAGAATGTAACACTCCTCCACATT. Its protein is CASGAGQNVTLLHI.

Of note for this clonotype: One end of the junction is discordant with germline, which a read error may explain. The chain carries TRBV19 and TRBJ2-2; D tentatively reads TRBD1 or TRBD2 (5 bases each). The CDR3 totals 14 residues. Per germline, CDR1 LNHDA and CDR2 SQIVND (reference sequence). In nucleotides, the CDR3 is TGTGCCAGTGGTATTTCTCCAGGGTCCGGGGTGCTGTTTTTT. It codes for CASGISPGSGVLFF.

This clonotype was seen a few times. The chain recombines TRBV20-1 with TRBJ2-5; TRBD2 aligns across 9 bases. CDR3 length equals 16 residues. Germline trimming cut 3 bases from V and 7 bases from J; bases unmatched to any gene: 15. Germline V gene sequence: CDR1 DFQATT, CDR2 SNEGSKA (reference sequence). This CDR3 is CSASGRGGRARGTQYF. The CDR3 nucleotides read TGCAGTGCTAGTGGTAGGGGCGGGAGGGCCAGAGGGACCCAGTACTTC.

Comments on this clonotype: A read error is likely, as this CDR3 ends without the conserved phenylalanine or tryptophan. The DNA is left out, because the CDR3 cannot be placed on it with certainty; the CDR3 is given as TCRdb lists it. The chain has TRBV4-3 and TRBJ2-1; the DNA was not compared with TRBD2, the D call given in the table. Germline loops: CDR1 LGHNA, CDR2 YSLEER. The CDR3 spans 15 residues, counting both ends. CDR3 region: CAGSQTRGPVREQLS.

Comments on this clonotype: One end of the junction is discordant with germline, which a read error may explain. The V call is TRBV28, the J call TRBJ1-5; possible D gene TRBD1, 5 bases. The CDR3 spans 15 residues. CDR1 MDHEN and CDR2 SYDVKM come from the germline V gene. Here the CDR3 reads CAGSSPQGPGEPQHF. CDR3 coding DNA: TGTGCCGGCAGTTCCCCCCAGGGCCCCGGCGAGCCCCAGCATTTT.

Concerning this clonotype itself: It is likely a read error, because the conserved phenylalanine at the end of the CDR3 is missing. The J gene is TRBJ2-7, the V gene TRBV11-2; a possible D gene is TRBD2 (6 bases). Germline CDR1 SGHAT, CDR2 FQNNGV. The length of the CDR3 is 15 residues. The CDR3 DNA reads TGTGCCAACAGCCAAGGGACTGGGAGAACCTACGAGCAGTACCTC. Its protein is CANSQGTGRTYEQYL.

This clonotype occurred once. One end of the junction fails to match germline, which may point to a read error. The chain links TRBV7-9 to TRBJ1-2; D unresolved. This CDR3 has 16 amino acids. From germline, CDR1 is SEHNR and CDR2 FQNEAQ (reference sequence). The CDR3 DNA reads as TGTGCCAGCAGCCCCGATTGCAGGCTGTCCCAGTATGGCTACACGTTC. Its translation: CASSPDCRLSQYGYTF.

This clonotype came up many times. Mismatch with germline at one junction end may stem from a read error. V usage is TRBV5-4 and J usage is TRBJ1-6; D is possibly TRBD1 (5 bases). The CDR3 has 15 amino acids. Germline V gene sequence: CDR1 SGHNT, CDR2 YYREEE (reference sequence). The CDR3 loop is CASSPRAGDNSPLHF. CDR3 DNA: TGTGCCAGCAGCCCAAGGGCGGGGGATAACTCACCCCTCCACTTT.

This clonotype was observed many times. The chain joins TRBV30 to TRBJ2-1, with 9 positions matching TRBD2. The CDR3 spans 15 residues. After removal of 2 bases from V and 7 bases from J, the junction contained 9 bases not matched to a gene. The V gene's germline CDR1 is GTSNPN and CDR2 SVGIG (reference sequence). The CDR3 sequence is CAWSPFSGSYNEQFF. The CDR3, as DNA: TGTGCCTGGAGTCCATTTAGCGGGAGTTATAATGAGCAGTTCTTC.

V is TRBV10-3 and J is TRBJ2-3; D ambiguous. Germline V gene sequence: CDR1 ENHRY, CDR2 SYGVKD. Trimming took off 0 bases at V and 5 bases at J, with 3 bases between the two ends. This CDR3 is built from 12 residues. Here the CDR3 reads CAISESGDTQYF. The CDR3 coding sequence is TGTGCCATCAGTGAGTCTGGAGATACGCAGTATTTT.

With respect to this clonotype: The CDR3 does not close with the conserved phenylalanine or tryptophan, likely indicating a read error. The chain uses TRBV29-1 and TRBJ2-2; possibly TRBD1 for D (6 bases). The CDR3 loop spans 14 amino acids. Trimming took 8 bases from V and 6 from J, leaving 19 bases between them. Germline V gives CDR1 SQVTM, CDR2 ANQGSEA. CDR3 sequence (DNA): TGCAGCCTTGGAGAACAGGGTGGAGCCGGGGAGCTGTTTTTA. It encodes CSLGEQGGAGELFL.

The chain has TRBV6-6 and TRBJ1-2; no clear D. Trimming left V 2 bases short and J 2 bases short, with 12 bases between. The CDR3 extends over 15 amino acids. The V gene's germline CDR1 is MNHNY and CDR2 SVGAGI (reference sequence). CDR3 sequence reads: CASSYQLVGNYGYTF. The CDR3, as DNA: TGTGCCAGCAGTTACCAACTAGTAGGGAACTATGGCTACACCTTC.

Worth noting for this clonotype: An end of the junction does not agree with germline; a read error may underlie this. The genes are TRBV10-2 and TRBJ2-1; D is possibly TRBD2 (5 bases). The CDR3 loop spans 14 amino acids. Germline-derived CDR1 and CDR2 are WSHSY and SAAADI. This chain's CDR3 is CTSSEGRLLNEQFF. The DNA for the CDR3 is TGCACCAGCAGTGAGGGCAGGTTACTCAATGAGCAATTCTTC.

The rearrangement links TRBV10-2 to TRBJ2-1; TRBD2 might be the D (6 bases). V was pared by 3 bases and J by 15 bases, with 15 bases between. The CDR3 runs to 12 residues. Germline V gene lookup returns CDR1 WSHSY and CDR2 SAAADI. CDR3: CASSELGGPLFF. The CDR3 DNA reads as TGCGCCAGCAGTGAATTAGGAGGGCCTCTGTTCTTC.

As to this clonotype: The limits of the CDR3 on the DNA are not certain, so only TCRdb's listed CDR3 is given. J is TRBJ2-1 and V is TRBV29-1; the table's D call, TRBD1, has no DNA check behind it. The CDR3 is 13 amino acids in total, end residues counted. The germline V gene encodes CDR1 SQVTM and CDR2 ANQGSEA. The CDR3 sequence is CRVVGTGSDEHFF.

Notes on this clonotype: One end of the junction is discordant with germline, which a read error may explain. The chain has TRBV7-9 and TRBJ1-2, with no clear D. The CDR3 length is 16 residues. Germline V CDR1 and CDR2: SEHNR, FQNEAQ (reference sequence). CDR3: CTSSLEGRLSQYGYTF. The CDR3 DNA reads as TGTACCAGCAGCCTCGAGGGCAGGCTGTCCCAGTATGGCTACACCTTT. The variable domain in full, completed from reference TRBV7-9 and TRBJ1-2, reads DTGVSQNPRHKITKRGQNVTFRCDPISEHNRLYWYRQTLGQGPEFLTYFQNEAQLEKSRLLSDRFSAERPKGSFSTLEIQRTEQGDSAMYLCTSSLEGRLSQYGYTFGSGTRLTVV.

Comments on this clonotype: Mismatch with germline at one junction end may stem from a read error. The rearrangement uses TRBV4-1 and TRBJ2-1; D is ambiguous. The CDR3 length is 13 residues. Per germline, CDR1 MGHRA and CDR2 YSYEKL. This chain's CDR3 is CTSIQATAYEQFF. CDR3 bases: TGCACCAGCATCCAAGCGACGGCCTACGAGCAGTTCTTC.

For this clonotype: The conserved phenylalanine or tryptophan normally closing the CDR3 is absent here, so this likely arose from a read error. The rearrangement links TRBV11-3 to TRBJ2-3; no reliable D call. In germline, CDR1 is SGHNT, CDR2 YENEEA. The CDR3 runs to 17 residues. The CDR3 region is CACSSPVSVSRADTQYL. CDR3 in DNA: TGTGCCTGCAGCTCCCCGGTGAGCGTGAGTCGGGCAGATACGCAGTATCTT.

With respect to this clonotype: The conserved phenylalanine or tryptophan normally closing the CDR3 is absent here, so this likely arose from a read error. V gene TRBV5-6 combines with J gene TRBJ2-7, with 7 bases aligning to TRBD1. This CDR3 has 12 residues. Germline CDR1 SGHDT, CDR2 YYEEEE. CDR3 residues: CTSSLRGHEQYL. CDR3 DNA sequence: TGTACCAGCAGCTTGAGGGGGCACGAGCAGTACCTC.

The chain uses TRBV11-2 and TRBJ2-1, with 7 bases lining up with TRBD1. The CDR3 covers 17 residues. Germline loops: CDR1 SGHAT, CDR2 FQNNGV. With V trimmed by 2 bases and J by 13 bases, 20 bases remained unmatched. CDR3 sequence (DNA): TGTGCCAGCAGCTTACTTCCACCAGGGGGAGCCTGGGGTGATCAGTTCTTC. Encoded protein: CASSLLPPGGAWGDQFF.

This clonotype is a singleton in its sample. The chain recombines TRBV4-1 with TRBJ2-7; no reliable D call. The CDR3 runs to 13 residues. V lost 6 bases and J 7 bases, leaving 16 bases between the germline ends. CDR1 and CDR2 from the germline V gene are MGHRA and YSYEKL. DNA of the CDR3: TGCGCCAGCAGACTTTCTATTAGGTTGGAGCAGTACTTC. This encodes CASRLSIRLEQYF.

This clonotype was seen once. The V call is TRBV10-3, the J call TRBJ2-3; D unclear. The length of the CDR3 is 13 residues. The germline V gene encodes CDR1 ENHRY and CDR2 SYGVKD. Written as DNA, the CDR3 is TGTACCTCGCCCCTTCTGGCGACAGATACGCAGTATTTT. It translates to CTSPLLATDTQYF.

With respect to this clonotype: An end of the junction differs from the germline gene, which may be a read error. The V and J genes are TRBV10-1 and TRBJ2-3; the D gene is possibly TRBD2 (6 bases). CDR1 WNHNN and CDR2 SYGVQD come from the germline V gene (reference sequence). CDR3 length: 15 amino acids. This CDR3 is CASSDPGVGTYTQYF. CDR3 coding DNA: TGCGCCAGCAGTGATCCGGGAGTCGGCACATATACGCAGTATTTT.

This clonotype occurred many times. The V and J genes are TRBV5-1 and TRBJ1-1; D is ambiguous. Germline V gene data show CDR1 as SGHRS and CDR2 as YFSETQ. The CDR3 sequence is 12 residues long. Trimming left V 4 bases short and J 7 bases short, with 11 bases between. The CDR3 loop is CASSTDGYEAFF. The CDR3 DNA reads as TGCGCCAGCAGCACGGACGGTTATGAAGCTTTCTTT.

The CDR3 region is CASSFIGTGGHTF. The CDR3 coding sequence is TGTGCCAGCAGCTTTATTGGGACAGGAGGCCACACCTTC. The chain is built from TRBV5-6 and TRBJ1-2; 8 positions agree with TRBD1. CDR1 is SGHDT, CDR2 YYEEEE, per germline. CDR3 length: 13 amino acids. V shed 2 bases and J 12 bases; nucleotides not matched to a gene: 9.